This T cell receptor (beta chain) was recovered during a study of blood T cell repertoires in COVID-19. In the authors' methods: Reference gene primer amplification gave nucleated cell count estimates. Measured with immunoSEQ multiplex PCR; TCRdb has only the in-frame clones, and not every one. That table supplies the V and J calls and clone size; D and trimming were determined from the DNA. The repertoire consists of about 98,000 clones, with over 75% occurring once and the leading ten covering about 10%. The CDR3 consists of 15 residues. Germline assignment: CDR1 SGHAT and CDR2 FQNNGV. The V gene lost 1 base and the J gene lost 3 bases, with 10 bases spanning the gap.

The genes are TRBV11-2 and TRBJ1-3; no clear D. The sequenced sample consisted of peripheral blood. This receptor was taken from a woman older than 75 with acute or convalescent COVID-19. CDR3 nucleotide sequence: TGTGCCAGCAGCTTAGGGGGAGGATTTGGAAACACCATATATTTT. Protein sequence: CASSLGGGFGNTIYF. The full variable domain, in which reference TRBV11-2 and TRBJ1-3 provide the parts outside the CDR3, is EAGVAQSPRYKIIEKRQSVAFWCNPISGHATLYWYQQILGQGPKLLIQFQNNGVVDDSQLPKDRFSAERLKGVDSTLKIQPAKLEDSAVYLCASSLGGGFGNTIYFGEGSWLTVV.